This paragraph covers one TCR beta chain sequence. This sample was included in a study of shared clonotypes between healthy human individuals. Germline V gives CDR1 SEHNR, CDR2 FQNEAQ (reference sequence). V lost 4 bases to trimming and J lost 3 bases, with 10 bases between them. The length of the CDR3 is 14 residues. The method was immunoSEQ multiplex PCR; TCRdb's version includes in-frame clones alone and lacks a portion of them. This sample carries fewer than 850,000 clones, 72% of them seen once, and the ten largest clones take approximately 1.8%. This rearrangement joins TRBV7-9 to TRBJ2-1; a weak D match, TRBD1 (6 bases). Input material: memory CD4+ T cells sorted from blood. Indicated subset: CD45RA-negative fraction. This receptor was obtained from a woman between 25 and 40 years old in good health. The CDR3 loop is CASSSGASYNEQFF. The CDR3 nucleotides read TGTGCCAGCAGCTCAGGGGCTAGCTACAATGAGCAGTTCTTC.